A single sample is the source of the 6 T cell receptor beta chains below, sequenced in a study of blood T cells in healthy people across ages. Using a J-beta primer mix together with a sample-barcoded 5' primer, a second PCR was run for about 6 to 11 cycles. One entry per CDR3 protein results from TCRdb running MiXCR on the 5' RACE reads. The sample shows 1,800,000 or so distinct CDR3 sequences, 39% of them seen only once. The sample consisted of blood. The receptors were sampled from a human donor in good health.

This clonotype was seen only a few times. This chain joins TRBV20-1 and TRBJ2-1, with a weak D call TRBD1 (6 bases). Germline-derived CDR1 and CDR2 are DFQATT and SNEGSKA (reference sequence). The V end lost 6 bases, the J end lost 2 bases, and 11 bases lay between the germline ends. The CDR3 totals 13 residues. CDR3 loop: CSAAGVTYNEQFF. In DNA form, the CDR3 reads TGCAGTGCAGCAGGGGTTACCTACAATGAGCAGTTCTTC.

For the CDR3, the DNA is TGTGCCAGTAGTATTTGGGAGGGGGCCGGCCAAGAGACCCAGTACTTC. Translated, it gives CASSIWEGAGQETQYF. The rearrangement links TRBV19 to TRBJ2-5; D is tentatively TRBD1 or TRBD2 (7 bases each). The CDR3 loop spans 16 amino acids. Germline V CDR1 and CDR2: LNHDA, SQIVND (reference sequence). Trimming removed 3 bases at V and 1 base at J, with 15 bases between.

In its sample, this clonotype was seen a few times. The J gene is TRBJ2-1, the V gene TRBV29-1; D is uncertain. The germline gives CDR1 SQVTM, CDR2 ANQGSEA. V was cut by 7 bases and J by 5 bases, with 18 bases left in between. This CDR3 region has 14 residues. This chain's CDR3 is CSALYPRDDNEQFF. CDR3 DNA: TGCAGCGCCCTTTACCCTAGGGATGACAATGAGCAGTTCTTC.

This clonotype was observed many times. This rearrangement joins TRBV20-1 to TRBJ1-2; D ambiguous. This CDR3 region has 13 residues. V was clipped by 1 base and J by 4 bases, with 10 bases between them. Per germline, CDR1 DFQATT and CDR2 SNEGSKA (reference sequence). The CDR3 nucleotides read TGCAGTGCTAGAGCAGGTCAACTCTATGGCTACACCTTC. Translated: CSARAGQLYGYTF.

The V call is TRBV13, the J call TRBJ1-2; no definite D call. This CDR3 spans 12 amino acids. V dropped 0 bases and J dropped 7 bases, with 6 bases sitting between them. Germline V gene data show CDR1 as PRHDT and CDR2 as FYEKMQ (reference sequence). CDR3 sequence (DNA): TGTGCCAGCAGCTTAGGCCCCATTGGCTACACCTTC. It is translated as CASSLGPIGYTF.

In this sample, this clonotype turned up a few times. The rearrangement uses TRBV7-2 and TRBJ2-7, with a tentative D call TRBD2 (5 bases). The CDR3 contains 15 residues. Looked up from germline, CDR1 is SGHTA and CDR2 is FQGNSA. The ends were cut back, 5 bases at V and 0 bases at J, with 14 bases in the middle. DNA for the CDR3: TGTGCCAGCAGCCCCTGGGCTGGGAGCTCCTACGAGCAGTACTTC. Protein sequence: CASSPWAGSSYEQYF.